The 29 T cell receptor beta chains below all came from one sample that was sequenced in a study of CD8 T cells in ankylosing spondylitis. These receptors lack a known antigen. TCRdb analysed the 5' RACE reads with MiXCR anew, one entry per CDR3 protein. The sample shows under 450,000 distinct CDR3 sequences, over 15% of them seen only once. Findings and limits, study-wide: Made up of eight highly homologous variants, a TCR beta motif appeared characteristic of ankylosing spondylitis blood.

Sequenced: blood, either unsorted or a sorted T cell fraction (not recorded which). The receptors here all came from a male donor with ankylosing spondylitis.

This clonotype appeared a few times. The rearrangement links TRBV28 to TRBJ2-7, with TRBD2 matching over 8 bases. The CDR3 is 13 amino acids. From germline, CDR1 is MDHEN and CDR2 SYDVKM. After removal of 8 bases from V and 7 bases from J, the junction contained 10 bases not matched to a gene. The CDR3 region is CASGREGLVEQYF. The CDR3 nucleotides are TGTGCCAGCGGACGGGAGGGCCTCGTTGAGCAGTACTTC. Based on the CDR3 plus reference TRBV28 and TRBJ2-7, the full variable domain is DVKVTQSSRYLVKRTGEKVFLECVQDMDHENMFWYRQDPGLGLRLIYFSYDVKMKEKGDIPEGYSVSREKKERFSLILESASTNQTSMYLCASGREGLVEQYFGPGTRLTVT.

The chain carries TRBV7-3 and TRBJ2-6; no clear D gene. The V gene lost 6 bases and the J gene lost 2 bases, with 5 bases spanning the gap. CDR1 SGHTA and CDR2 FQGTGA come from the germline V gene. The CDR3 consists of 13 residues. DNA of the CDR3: TGTGCCAGCAGGCAGACTGGGGCCAACGTCCTGACTTTC. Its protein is CASRQTGANVLTF. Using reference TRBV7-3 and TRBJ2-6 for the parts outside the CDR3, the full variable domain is GAGVSQTPSNKVTEKGKYVELRCDPISGHTALYWYRQSLGQGPEFLIYFQGTGAADDSGLPNDRFFAVRPEGSVSTLKIQRTERGDSAVYLCASRQTGANVLTFGAGSRLTVL.

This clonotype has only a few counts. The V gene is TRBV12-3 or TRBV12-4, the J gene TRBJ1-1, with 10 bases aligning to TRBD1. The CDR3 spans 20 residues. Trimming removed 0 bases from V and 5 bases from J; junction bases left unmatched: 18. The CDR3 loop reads CASSLALRYGTGARRTEAFF. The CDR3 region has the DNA TGTGCCAGCAGTTTAGCGCTAAGGTATGGGACAGGGGCGAGACGGACTGAAGCTTTCTTT.

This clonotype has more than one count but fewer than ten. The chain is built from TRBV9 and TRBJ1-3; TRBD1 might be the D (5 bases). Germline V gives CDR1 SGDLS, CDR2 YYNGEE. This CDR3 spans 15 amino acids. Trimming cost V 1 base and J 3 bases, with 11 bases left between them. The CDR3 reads CASSVNQGIGNTIYF. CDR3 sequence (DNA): TGTGCCAGCAGCGTAAACCAGGGTATTGGAAACACCATATATTTT.

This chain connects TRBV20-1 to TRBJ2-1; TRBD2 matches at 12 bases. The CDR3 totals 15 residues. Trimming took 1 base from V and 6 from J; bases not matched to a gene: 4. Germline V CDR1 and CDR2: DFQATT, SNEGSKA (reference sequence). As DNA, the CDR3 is TGCAGTGCTAGAGCTAGCGGGAGGGCCTCCAATGAGCAGTTCTTC. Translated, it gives CSARASGRASNEQFF.

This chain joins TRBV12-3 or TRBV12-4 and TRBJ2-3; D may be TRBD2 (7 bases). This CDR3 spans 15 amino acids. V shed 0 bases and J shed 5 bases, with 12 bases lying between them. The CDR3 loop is CASSLAGGQVDTQYF. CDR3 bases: TGTGCCAGCAGTTTAGCGGGGGGGCAGGTAGATACGCAGTATTTT.

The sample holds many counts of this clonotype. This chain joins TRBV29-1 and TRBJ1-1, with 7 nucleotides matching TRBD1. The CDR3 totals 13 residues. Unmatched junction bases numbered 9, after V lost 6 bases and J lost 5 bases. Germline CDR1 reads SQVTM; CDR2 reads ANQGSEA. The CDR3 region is CSVIDRTGTEAFF. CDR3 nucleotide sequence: TGCAGCGTCATCGATCGGACAGGAACTGAAGCTTTCTTT.

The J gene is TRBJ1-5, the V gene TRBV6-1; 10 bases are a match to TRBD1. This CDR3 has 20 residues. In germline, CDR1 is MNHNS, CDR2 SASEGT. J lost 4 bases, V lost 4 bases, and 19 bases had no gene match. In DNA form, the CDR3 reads TGTGCCAGCAGTGTTGGGGACAGGGGAGTACTTATAATAAGAAATCAGCCCCAGCATTTT. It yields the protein CASSVGDRGVLIIRNQPQHF.

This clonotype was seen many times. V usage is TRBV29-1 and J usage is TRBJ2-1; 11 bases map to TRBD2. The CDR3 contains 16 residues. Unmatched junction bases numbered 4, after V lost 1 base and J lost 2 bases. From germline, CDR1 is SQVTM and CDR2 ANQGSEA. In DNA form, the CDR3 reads TGCAGCGTTGAAGTCGGGACTAGCGGTACCTACAATGAGCAGTTCTTC. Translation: CSVEVGTSGTYNEQFF.

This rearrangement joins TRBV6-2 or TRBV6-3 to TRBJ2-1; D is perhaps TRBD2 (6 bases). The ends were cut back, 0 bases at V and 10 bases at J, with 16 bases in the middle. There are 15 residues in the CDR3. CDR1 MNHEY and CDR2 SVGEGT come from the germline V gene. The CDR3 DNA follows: TGTGCCAGCAGTTACTCGGGACTCCGCCGTGAGGAGCAGTTCTTC. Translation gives CASSYSGLRREEQFF.

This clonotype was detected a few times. This CDR3 is CASSENQPQHF. Written as DNA, the CDR3 is TGTGCCAGCAGTGAGAATCAGCCCCAGCATTTT. The rearrangement uses TRBV6-1 and TRBJ1-5; D not resolved. The CDR3 is 11 residues long. Germline values: CDR1 MNHNS, CDR2 SASEGT. Trimming stripped 3 bases from V and 4 bases from J, with 1 base between.

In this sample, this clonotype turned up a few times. DNA for the CDR3: TGTGCCAGCTCGCTACTAGACCTCTCTGGAAACACCATATATTTT. Amino acid sequence: CASSLLDLSGNTIYF. This chain connects TRBV18 to TRBJ1-3; unclear D gene. Trimming removed 6 bases from V and 0 bases from J, with 12 bases in between. Germline CDR1 and CDR2: KGHSH and LQKENI. There are 15 residues in the CDR3.

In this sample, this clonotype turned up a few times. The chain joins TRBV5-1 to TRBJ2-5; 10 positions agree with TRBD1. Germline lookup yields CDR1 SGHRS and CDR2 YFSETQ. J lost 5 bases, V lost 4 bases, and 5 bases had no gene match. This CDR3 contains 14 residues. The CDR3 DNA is TGCGCCAGCAGCCGAGGACAGGGGGTGGAGACCCAGTACTTC. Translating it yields CASSRGQGVETQYF. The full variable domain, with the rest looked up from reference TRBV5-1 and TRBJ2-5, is KAGVTQTPRYLIKTRGQQVTLSCSPISGHRSVSWYQQTPGQGLQFLFEYFSETQRNKGNFPGRFSGRQFSNSRSEMNVSTLELGDSALYLCASSRGQGVETQYFGPGTRLLVL.

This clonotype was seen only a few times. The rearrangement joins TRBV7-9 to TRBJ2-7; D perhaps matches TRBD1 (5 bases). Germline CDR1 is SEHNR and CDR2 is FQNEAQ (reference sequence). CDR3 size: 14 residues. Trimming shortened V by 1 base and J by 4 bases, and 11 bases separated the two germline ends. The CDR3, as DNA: TGTGCCAGCAGCTTAGGAGTCCAGGGTTACGAGCAGTACTTC. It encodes CASSLGVQGYEQYF.

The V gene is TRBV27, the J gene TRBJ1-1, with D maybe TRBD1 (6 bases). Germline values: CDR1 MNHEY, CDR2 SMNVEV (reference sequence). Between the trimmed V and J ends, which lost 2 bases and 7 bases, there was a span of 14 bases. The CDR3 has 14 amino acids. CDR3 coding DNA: TGTGCCAGCAGTTTAGTAGGGGGGCGAATTGAAGCTTTCTTT. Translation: CASSLVGGRIEAFF.

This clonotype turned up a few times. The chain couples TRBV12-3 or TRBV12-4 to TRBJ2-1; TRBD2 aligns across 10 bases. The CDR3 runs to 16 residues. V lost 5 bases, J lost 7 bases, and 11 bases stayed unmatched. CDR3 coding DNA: TGTGCCAGCAGTCTCACAAGCGGGGGGGCCTGGAATGAGCAGTTCTTC. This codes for CASSLTSGGAWNEQFF.

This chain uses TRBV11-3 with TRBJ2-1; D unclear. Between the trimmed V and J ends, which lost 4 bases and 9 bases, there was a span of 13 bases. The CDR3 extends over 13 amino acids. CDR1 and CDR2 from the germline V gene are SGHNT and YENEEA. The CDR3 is CASSSQLSGEQFF. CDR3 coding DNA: TGTGCCAGCAGCTCACAGTTGTCTGGTGAGCAGTTCTTC.

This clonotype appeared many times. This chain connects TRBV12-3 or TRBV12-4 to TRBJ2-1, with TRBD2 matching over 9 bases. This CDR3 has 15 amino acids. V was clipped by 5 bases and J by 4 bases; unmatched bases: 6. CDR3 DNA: TGTGCCAGCAGTCGTAGCGGGGGCCCGTACAATGAGCAGTTCTTC. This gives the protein CASSRSGGPYNEQFF.

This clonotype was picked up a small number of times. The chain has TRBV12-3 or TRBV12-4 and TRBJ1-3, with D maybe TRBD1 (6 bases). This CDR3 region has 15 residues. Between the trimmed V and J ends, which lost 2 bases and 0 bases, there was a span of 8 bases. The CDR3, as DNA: TGTGCCAGCAGTTTATTGGGGGCCTCTGGAAACACCATATATTTT. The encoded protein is CASSLLGASGNTIYF.

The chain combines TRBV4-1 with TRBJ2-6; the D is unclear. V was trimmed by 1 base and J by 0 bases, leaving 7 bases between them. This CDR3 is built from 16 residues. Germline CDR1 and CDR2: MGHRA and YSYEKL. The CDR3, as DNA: TGCGCCAGCAGCCAAGGAACGATCTCTGGGGCCAACGTCCTGACTTTC. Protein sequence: CASSQGTISGANVLTF.

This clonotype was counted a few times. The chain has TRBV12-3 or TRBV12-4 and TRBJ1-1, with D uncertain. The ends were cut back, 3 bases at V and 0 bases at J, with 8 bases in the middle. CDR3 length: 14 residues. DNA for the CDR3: TGTGCCAGCAGTTTTTCGGGGTTGAACACTGAAGCTTTCTTT. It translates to CASSFSGLNTEAFF.

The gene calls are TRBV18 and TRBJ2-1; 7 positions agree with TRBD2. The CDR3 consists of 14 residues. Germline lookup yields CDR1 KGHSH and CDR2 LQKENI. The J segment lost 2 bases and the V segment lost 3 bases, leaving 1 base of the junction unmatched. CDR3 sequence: CASSPRETYNEQFF. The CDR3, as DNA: TGTGCCAGCTCACCGCGGGAGACCTACAATGAGCAGTTCTTC.

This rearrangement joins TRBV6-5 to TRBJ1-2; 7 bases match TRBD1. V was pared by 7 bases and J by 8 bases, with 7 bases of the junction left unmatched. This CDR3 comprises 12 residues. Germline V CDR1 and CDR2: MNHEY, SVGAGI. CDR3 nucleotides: TGTGCCAGCAAGGACGGGACAGCGGGCTACACCTTC. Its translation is CASKDGTAGYTF.

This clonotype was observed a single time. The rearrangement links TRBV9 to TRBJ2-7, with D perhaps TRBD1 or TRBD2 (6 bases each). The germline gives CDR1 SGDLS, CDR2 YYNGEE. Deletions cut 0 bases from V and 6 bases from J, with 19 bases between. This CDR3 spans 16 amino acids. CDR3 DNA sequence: TGTGCCAGCAGCGTAGGGCTGGGGGGCGGGCTTTCCGAGCAGTACTTC. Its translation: CASSVGLGGGLSEQYF. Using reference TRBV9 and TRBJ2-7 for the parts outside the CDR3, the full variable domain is DSGVTQTPKHLITATGQRVTLRCSPRSGDLSVYWYQQSLDQGLQFLIQYYNGEERAKGNILERFSAQQFPDLHSELNLSSLELGDSALYFCASSVGLGGGLSEQYFGPGTRLTVT.

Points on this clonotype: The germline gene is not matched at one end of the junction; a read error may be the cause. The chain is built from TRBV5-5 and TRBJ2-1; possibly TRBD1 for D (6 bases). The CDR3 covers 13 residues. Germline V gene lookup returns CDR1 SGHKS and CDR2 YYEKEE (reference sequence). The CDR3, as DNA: TGTGCCAGCAGCTTCGGACAGTACAATGAGCAGTCCTTC. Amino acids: CASSFGQYNEQSF.

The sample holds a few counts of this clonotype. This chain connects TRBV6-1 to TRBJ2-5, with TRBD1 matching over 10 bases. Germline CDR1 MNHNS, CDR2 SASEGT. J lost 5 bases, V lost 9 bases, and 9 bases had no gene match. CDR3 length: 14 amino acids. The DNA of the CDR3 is TGTGCCAGTCGACAGGGGGCCAGCGCTGAGACCCAGTACTTC. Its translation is CASRQGASAETQYF.

The CDR3 DNA reads TGTGCCAGCAGCTCAAGAGGCTGGGAGGGGAACCAAGGGAGGAGCACAGATACGCAGTATTTT. It yields the protein CASSSRGWEGNQGRSTDTQYF. The genes are TRBV7-3 and TRBJ2-3; 7 nucleotides agree with TRBD2. Trimming removed 4 bases from V and 0 bases from J; junction bases left unmatched: 22. This CDR3 is 21 amino acids long. The germline V gene encodes CDR1 SGHTA and CDR2 FQGTGA.

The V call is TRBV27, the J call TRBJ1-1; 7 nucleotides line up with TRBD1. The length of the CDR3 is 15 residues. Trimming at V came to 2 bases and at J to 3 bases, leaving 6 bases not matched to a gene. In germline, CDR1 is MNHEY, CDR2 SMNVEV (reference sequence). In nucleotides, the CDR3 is TGTGCCAGCAGTTTAGAGGCAGGGGGTTACACTGAAGCTTTCTTT. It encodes CASSLEAGGYTEAFF.

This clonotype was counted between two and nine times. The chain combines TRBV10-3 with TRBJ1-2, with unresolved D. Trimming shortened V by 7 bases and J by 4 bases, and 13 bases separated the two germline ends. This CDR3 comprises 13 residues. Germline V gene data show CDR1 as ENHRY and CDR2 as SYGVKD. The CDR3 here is CAITPGDSYGYTF. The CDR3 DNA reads TGTGCCATCACCCCGGGAGATTCCTATGGCTACACCTTC.